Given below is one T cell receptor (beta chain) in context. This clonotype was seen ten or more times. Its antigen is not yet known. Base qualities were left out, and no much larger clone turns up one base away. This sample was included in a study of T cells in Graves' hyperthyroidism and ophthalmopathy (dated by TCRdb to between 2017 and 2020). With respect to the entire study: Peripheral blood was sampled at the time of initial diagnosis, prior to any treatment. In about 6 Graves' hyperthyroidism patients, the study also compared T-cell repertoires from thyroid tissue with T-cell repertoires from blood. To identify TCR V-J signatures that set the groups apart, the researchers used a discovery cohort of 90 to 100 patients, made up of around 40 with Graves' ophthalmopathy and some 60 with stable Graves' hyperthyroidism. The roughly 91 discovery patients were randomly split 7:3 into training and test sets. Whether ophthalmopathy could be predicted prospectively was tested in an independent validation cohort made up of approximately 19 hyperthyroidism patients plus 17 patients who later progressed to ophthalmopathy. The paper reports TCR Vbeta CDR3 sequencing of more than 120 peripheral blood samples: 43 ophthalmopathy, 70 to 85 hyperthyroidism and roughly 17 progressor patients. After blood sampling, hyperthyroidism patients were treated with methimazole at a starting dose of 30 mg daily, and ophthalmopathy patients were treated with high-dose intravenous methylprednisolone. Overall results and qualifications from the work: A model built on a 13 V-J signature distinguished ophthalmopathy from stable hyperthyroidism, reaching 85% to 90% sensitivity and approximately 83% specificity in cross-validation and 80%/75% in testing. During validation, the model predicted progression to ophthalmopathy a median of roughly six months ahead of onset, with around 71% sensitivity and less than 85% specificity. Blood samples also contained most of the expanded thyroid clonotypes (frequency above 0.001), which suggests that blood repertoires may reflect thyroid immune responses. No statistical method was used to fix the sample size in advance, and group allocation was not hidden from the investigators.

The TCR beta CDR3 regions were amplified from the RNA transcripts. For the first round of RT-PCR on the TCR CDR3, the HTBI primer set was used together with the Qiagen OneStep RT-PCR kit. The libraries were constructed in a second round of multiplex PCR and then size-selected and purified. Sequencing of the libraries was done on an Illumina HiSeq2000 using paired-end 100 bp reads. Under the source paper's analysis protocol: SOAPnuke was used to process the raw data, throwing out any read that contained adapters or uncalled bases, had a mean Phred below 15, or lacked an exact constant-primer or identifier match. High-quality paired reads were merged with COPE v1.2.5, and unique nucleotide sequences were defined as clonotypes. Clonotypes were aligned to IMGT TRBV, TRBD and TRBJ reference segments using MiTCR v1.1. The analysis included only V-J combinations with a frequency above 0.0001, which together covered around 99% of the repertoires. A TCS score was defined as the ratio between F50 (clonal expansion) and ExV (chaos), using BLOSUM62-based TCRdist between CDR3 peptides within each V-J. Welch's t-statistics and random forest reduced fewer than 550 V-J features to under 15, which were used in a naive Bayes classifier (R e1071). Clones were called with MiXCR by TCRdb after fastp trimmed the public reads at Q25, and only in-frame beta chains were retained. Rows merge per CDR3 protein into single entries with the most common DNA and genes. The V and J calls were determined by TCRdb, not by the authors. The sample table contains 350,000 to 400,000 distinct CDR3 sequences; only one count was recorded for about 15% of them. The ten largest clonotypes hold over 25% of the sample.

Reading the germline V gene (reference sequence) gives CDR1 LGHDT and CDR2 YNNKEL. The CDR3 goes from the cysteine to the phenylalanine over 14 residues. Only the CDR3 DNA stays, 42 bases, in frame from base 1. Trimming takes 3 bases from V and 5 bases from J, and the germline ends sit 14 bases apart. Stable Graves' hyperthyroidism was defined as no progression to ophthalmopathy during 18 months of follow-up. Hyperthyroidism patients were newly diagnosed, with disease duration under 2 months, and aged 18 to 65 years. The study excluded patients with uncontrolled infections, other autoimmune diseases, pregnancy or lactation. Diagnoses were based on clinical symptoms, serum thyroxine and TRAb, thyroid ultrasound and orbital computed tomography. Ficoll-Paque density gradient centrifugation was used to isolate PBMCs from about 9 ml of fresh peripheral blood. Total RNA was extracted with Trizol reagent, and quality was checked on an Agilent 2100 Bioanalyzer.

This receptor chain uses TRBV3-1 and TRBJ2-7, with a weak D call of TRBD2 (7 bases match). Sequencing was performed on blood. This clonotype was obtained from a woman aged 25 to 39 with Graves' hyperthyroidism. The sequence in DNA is TGTGCCAGCAGCCAGGGGGCGGGAGTCCACGAGCAGTACTTC. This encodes CASSQGAGVHEQYF.